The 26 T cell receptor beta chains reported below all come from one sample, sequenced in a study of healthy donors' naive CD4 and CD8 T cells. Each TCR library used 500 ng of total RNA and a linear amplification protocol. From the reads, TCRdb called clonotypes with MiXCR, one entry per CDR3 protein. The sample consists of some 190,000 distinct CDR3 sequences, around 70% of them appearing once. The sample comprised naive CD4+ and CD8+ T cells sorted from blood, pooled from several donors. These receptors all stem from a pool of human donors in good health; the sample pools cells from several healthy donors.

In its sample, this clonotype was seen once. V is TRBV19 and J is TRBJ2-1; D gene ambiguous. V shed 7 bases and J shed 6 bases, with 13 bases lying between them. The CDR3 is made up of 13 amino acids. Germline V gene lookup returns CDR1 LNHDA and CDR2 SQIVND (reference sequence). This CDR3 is CASTRHLINEQFF. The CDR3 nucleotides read TGTGCCAGTACCCGCCATCTTATCAATGAGCAGTTCTTC.

As DNA, the CDR3 is TGTGCCAGCAGTTACACGCCGGGACAGGGAGAGACCCAGTACTTC. It translates to CASSYTPGQGETQYF. The rearrangement links TRBV28 to TRBJ2-5; TRBD1 matches 9 bases. CDR3 size: 15 residues. Unmatched junction bases numbered 7, after V lost 4 bases and J lost 4 bases. The germline V gene encodes CDR1 MDHEN and CDR2 SYDVKM.

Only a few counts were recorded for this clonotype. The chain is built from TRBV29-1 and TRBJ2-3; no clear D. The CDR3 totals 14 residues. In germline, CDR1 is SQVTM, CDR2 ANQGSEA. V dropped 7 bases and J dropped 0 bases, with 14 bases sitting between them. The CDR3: CSALVVTSTDTQYF. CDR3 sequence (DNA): TGCAGCGCCCTAGTCGTAACTAGCACAGATACGCAGTATTTT.

The CDR3 DNA is TGCAGCGTGACAGACTCCTACGAGCAGTACTTC. Translating it yields CSVTDSYEQYF. The chain links TRBV29-1 to TRBJ2-7; possibly TRBD1 for D (5 bases). V was cut by 6 bases and J by 0 bases, with 6 bases left in between. The CDR3 contains 11 residues. The germline V gene has CDR1 SQVTM and CDR2 ANQGSEA.

The CDR3 DNA is TGTGCCAGTAGTGCAGGGACAGATAATTCACCCCTCCACTTT. It yields the protein CASSAGTDNSPLHF. V and J are TRBV19 and TRBJ1-6; 7 positions agree with TRBD1. Germline V gives CDR1 LNHDA, CDR2 SQIVND (reference sequence). This CDR3 comprises 14 residues. The V gene end was trimmed by 5 bases and the J gene end by 5 bases; junction bases not matched to a gene: 3.

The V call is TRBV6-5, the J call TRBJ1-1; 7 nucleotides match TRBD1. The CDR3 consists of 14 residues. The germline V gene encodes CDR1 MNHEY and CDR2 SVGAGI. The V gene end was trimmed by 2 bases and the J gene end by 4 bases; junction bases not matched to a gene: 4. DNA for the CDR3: TGTGCCAGCAGTTACGTACAGGGGTCCACTGAAGCTTTCTTT. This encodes CASSYVQGSTEAFF.

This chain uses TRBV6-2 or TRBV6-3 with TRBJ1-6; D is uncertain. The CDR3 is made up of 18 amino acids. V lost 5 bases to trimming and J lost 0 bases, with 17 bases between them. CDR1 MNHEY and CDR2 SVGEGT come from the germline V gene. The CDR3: CASSPAGRQSSYNSPLHF. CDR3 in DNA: TGTGCCAGCAGTCCCGCGGGGAGGCAGAGCTCCTATAATTCACCCCTCCACTTT.

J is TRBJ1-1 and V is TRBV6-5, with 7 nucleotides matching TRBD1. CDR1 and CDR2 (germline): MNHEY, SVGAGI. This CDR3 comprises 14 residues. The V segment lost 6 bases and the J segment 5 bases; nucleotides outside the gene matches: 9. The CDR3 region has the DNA TGTGCCAGCAGCCCCGGGACAGCGGTAACTGAAGCTTTCTTT. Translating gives CASSPGTAVTEAFF.

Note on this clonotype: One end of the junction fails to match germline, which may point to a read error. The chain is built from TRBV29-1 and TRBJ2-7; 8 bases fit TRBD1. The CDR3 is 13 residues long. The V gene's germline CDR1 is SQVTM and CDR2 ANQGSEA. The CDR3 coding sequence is TGCAGCGTCGAGGGGACAGGCACCTACGGGCAGTACTTC. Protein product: CSVEGTGTYGQYF.

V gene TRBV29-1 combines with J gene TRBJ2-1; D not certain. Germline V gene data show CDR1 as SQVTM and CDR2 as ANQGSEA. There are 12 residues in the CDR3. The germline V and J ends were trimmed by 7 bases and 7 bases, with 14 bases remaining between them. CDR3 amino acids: CSETNSGNEQFF. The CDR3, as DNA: TGCAGCGAAACGAACTCCGGGAATGAGCAGTTCTTC.

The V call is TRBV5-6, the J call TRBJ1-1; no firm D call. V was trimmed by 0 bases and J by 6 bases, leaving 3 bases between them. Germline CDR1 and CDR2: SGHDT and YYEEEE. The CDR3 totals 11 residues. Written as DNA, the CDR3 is TGTGCCAGCAGCTTGGAGGCTGAAGCTTTCTTT. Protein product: CASSLEAEAFF.

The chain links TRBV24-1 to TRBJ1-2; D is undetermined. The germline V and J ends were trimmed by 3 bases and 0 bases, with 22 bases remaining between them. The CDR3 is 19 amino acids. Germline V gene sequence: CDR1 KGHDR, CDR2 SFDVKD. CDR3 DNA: TGTGCCACCAGTGATAGTCCTGGCAGCCTTACAAATACTAACTATGGCTACACCTTC. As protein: CATSDSPGSLTNTNYGYTF.

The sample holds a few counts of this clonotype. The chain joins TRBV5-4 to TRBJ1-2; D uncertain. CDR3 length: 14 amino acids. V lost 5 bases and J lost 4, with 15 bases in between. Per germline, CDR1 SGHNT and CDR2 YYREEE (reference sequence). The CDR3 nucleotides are TGTGCCAGCAGTCTTTCCCCGGACGGCTATGGCTACACCTTC. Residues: CASSLSPDGYGYTF.

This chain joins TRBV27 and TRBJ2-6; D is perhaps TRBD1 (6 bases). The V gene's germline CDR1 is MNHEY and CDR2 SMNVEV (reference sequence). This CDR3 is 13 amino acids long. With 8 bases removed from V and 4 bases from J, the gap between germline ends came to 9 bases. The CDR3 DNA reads TGTGCCAGCGGACAGTACGGGGCCAACGTCCTGACTTTC. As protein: CASGQYGANVLTF.

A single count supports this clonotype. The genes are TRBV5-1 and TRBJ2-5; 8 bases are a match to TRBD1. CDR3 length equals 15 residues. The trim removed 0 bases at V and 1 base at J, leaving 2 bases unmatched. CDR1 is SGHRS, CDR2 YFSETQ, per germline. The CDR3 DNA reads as TGCGCCAGCAGCTTGGGACAGGGGAGCCAAGAGACCCAGTACTTC. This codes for CASSLGQGSQETQYF.

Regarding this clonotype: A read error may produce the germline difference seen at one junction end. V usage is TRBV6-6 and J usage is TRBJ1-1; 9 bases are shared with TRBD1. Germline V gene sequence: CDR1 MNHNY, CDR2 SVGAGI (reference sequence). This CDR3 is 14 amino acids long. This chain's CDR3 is CASSYSYRDREWIF. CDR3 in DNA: TGTGCCAGCAGTTACTCGTACCGGGACAGGGAGTGGATCTTT.

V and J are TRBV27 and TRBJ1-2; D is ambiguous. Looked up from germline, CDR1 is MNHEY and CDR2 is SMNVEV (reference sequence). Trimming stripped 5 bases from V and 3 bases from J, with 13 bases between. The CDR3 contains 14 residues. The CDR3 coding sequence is TGTGCCAGCAGTCCACCCTTTACTTACTATGGCTACACCTTC. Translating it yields CASSPPFTYYGYTF.

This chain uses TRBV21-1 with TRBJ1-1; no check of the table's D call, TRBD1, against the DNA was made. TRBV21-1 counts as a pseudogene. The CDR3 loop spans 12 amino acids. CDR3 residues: CASGKNGAEAFF. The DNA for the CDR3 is TGTGCCAGCGGGAAGAATGGCGCGGAAGCTTTCTTT.

CDR3 in DNA: TGCAGCGTTGAATTCTTAGGTGAGGGCACTGAAGCTTTCTTT. Encoded protein: CSVEFLGEGTEAFF. V and J are TRBV29-1 and TRBJ1-1; D unclear. Germline-derived CDR1 and CDR2 are SQVTM and ANQGSEA. Trimming stripped 2 bases from V and 4 bases from J, with 14 bases between. This CDR3 has 14 amino acids.

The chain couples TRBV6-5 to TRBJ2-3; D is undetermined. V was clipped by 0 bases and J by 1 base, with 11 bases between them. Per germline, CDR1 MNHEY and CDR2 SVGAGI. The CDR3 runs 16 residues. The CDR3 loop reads CASSYSNGFGTDTQYF. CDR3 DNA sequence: TGTGCCAGCAGTTACTCGAACGGCTTCGGCACAGATACGCAGTATTTT.

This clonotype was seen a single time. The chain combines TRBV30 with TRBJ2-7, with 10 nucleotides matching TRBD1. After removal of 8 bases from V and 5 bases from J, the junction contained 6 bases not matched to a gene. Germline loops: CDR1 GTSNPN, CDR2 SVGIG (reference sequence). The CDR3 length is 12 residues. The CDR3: CALDRGLNEQYF. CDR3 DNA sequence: TGTGCCCTAGACAGGGGGCTGAACGAGCAGTACTTC.

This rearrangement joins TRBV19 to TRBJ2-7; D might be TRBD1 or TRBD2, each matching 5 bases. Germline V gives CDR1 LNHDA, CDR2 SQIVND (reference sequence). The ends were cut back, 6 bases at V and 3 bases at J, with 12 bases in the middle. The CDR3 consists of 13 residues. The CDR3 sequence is CASSRENGYEQYF. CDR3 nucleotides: TGTGCCAGTAGCAGGGAGAATGGCTACGAGCAGTACTTC.

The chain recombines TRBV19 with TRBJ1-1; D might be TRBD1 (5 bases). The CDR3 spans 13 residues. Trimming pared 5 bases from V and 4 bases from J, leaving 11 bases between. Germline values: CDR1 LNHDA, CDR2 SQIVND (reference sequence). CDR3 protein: CASSPGLGTEAFF. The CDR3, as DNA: TGTGCCAGTAGTCCAGGGTTGGGCACTGAAGCTTTCTTT.

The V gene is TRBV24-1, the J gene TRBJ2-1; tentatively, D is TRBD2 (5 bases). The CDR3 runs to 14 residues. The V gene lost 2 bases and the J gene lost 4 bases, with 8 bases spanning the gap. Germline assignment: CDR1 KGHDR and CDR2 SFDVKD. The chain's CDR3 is CATSDSGVYNEQFF. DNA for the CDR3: TGTGCCACCAGTGATTCCGGGGTTTACAATGAGCAGTTCTTC.

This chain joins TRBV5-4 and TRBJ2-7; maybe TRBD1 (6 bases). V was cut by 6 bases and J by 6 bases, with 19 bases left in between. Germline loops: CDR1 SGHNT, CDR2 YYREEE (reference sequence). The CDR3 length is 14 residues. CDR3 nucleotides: TGTGCCAGCAACAACGCCGGGGACATAGGCGAGCAGTACTTC. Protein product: CASNNAGDIGEQYF.

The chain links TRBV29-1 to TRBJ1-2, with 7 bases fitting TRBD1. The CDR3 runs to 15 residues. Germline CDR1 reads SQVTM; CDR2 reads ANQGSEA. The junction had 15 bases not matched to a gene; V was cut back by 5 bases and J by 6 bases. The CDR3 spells CSVRPYSNRGDGYTF. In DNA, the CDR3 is TGCAGCGTTCGTCCGTACAGTAACAGGGGTGATGGCTACACCTTC.